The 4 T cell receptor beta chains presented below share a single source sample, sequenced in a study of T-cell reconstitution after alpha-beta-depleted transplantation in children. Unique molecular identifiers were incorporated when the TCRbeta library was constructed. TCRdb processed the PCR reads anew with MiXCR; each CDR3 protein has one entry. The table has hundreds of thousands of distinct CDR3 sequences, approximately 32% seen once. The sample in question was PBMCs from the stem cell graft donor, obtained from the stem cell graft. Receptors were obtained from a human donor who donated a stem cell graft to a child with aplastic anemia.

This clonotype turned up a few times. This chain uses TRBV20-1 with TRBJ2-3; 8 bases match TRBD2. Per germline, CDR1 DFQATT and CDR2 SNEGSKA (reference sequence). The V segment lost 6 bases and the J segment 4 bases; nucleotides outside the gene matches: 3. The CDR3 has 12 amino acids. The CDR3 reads CSAKAGADTQYF. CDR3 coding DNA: TGCAGTGCCAAAGCGGGGGCAGATACGCAGTATTTT.

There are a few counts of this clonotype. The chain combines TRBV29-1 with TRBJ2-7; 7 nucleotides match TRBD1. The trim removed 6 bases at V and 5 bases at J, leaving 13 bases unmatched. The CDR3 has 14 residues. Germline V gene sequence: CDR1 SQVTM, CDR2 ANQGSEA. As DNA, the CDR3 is TGCAGCGTGGGGAGACAGGGTCAGGTCAACGAGCAGTACTTC. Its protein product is CSVGRQGQVNEQYF.

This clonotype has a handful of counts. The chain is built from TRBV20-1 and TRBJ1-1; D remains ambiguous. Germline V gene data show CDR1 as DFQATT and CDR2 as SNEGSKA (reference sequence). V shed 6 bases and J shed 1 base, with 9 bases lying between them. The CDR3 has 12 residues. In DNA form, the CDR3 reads TGCAGTGCCCCGGACGGGAACACTGAAGCTTTCTTT. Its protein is CSAPDGNTEAFF.

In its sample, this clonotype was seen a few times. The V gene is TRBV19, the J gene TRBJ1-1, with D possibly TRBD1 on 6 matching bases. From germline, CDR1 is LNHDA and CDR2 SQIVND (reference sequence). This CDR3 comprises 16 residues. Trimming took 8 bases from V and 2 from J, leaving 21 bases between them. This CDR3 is CASEDQGLYGNTEAFF. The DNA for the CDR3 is TGTGCCAGTGAGGACCAGGGGTTGTACGGAAACACTGAAGCTTTCTTT.